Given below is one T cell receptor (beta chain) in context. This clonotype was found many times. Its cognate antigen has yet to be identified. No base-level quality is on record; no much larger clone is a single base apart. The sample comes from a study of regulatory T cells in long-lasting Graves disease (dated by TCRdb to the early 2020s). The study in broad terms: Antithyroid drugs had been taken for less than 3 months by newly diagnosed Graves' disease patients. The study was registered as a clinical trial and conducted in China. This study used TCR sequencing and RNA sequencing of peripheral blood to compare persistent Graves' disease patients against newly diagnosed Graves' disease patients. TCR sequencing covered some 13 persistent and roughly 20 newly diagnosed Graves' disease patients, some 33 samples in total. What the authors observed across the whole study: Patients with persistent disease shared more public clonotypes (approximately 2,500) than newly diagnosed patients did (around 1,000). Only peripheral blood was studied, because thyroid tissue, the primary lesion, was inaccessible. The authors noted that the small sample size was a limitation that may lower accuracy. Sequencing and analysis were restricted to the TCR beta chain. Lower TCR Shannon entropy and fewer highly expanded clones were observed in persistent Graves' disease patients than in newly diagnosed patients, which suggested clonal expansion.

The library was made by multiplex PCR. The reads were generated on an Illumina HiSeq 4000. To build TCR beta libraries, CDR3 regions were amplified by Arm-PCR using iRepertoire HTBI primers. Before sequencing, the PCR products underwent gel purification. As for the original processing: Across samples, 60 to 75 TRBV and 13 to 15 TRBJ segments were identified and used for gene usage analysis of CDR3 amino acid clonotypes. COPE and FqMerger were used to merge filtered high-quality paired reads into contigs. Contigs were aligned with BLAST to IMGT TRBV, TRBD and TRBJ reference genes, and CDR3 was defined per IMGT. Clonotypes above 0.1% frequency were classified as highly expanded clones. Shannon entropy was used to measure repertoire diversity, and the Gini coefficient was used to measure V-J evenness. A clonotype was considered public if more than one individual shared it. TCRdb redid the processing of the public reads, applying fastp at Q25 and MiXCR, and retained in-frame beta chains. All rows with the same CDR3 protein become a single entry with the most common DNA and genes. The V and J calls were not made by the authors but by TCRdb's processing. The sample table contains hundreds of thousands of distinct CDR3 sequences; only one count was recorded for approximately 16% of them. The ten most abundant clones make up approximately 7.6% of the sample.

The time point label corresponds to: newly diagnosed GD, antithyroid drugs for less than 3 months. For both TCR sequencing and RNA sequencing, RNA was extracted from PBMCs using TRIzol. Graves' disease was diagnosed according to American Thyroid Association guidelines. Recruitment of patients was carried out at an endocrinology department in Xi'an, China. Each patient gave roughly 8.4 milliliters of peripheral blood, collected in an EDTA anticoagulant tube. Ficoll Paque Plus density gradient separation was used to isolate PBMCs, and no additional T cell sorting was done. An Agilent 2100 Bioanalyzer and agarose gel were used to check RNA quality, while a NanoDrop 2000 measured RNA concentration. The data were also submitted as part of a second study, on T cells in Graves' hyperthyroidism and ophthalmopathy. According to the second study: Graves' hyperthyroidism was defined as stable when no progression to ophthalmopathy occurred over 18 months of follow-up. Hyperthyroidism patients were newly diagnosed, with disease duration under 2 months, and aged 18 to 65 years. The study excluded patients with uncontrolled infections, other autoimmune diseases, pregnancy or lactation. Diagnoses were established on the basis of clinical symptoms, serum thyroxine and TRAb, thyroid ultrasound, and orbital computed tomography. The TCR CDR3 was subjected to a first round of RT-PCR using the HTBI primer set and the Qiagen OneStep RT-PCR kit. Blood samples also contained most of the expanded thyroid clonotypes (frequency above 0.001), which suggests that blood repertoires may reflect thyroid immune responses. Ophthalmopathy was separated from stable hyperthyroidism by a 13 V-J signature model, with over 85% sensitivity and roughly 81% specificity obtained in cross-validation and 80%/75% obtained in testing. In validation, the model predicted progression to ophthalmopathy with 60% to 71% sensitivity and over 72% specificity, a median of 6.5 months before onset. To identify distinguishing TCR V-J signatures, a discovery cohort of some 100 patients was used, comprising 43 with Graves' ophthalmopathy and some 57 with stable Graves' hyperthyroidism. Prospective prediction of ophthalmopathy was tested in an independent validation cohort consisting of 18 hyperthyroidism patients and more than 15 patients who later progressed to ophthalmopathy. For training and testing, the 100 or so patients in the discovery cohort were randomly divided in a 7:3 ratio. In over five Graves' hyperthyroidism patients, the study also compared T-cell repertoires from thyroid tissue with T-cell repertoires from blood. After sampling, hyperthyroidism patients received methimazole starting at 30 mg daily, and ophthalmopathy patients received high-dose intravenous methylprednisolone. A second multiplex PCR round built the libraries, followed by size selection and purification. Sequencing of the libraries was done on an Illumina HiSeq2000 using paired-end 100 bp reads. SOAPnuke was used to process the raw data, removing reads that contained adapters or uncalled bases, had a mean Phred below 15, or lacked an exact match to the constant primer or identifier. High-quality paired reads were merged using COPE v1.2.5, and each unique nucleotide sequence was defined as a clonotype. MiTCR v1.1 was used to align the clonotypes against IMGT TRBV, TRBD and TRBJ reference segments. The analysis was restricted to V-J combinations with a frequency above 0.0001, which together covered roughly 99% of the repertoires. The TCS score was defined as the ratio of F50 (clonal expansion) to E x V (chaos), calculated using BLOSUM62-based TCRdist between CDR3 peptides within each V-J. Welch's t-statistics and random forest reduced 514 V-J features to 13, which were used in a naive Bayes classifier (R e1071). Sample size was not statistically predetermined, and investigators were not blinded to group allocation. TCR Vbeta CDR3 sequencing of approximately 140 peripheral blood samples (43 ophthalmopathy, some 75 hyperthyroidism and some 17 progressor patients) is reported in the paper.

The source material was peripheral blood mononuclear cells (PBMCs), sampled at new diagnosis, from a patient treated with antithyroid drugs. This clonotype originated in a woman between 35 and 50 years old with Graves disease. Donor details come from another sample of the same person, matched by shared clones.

The nucleotide sequence reads TGTGCCAGCAGCTTTGCGGAAAGCACAGATACGCAGTATTTT. The encoded protein is CASSFAESTDTQYF. The chain is assembled from TRBV7-2 and TRBJ2-3, with no D gene named confidently. Inclusive of the bounding cysteine and phenylalanine, the CDR3 is 14 residues long. Only the CDR3 DNA is retained, 42 bases long and in frame from the first base. CDR1 and CDR2, per the germline V gene, are SGHTA and FQGNSA. The germline ends are 7 bases apart after V is trimmed by 3 bases and J by 0 bases.